This T cell receptor (beta chain) derives from a study of memory CD4+ T cells and cytomegalovirus serostatus. Within the sample, this clone is medium-sized. Source study methods: Out-of-frame sequences were removed, leaving 2 million to 2.5 million distinct TCRbeta sequences. This table comes from immunoSEQ multiplex PCR, and its TCRdb copy is limited to in-frame clones, with some not included. That table supplies the V and J calls and clone size; D and trimming were determined from the DNA. The sample contains about 59,000 clones, around 80% of which appear only once. Trimming cost V 1 base and J 0 bases, with 10 bases left between them. CDR3 length: 15 residues. Germline V gene sequence: CDR1 SGHRS, CDR2 YFSETQ. Single viable CD3+CD4+CD8-CD45RO+ cells were sorted as the memory CD4+ T cells. Serum IgG to CMV pp150, pp28, p38 and p52 defined serostatus.

The chain links TRBV5-1 to TRBJ1-1; no clear D. Sequences were obtained from memory CD4+ T cells from blood. The TCR was taken from an adult in good health and CMV-seronegative. For the CDR3, the DNA is TGCGCCAGCAGCTTGAATCTGGAGATGAACACTGAAGCTTTCTTT. The encoded protein is CASSLNLEMNTEAFF.